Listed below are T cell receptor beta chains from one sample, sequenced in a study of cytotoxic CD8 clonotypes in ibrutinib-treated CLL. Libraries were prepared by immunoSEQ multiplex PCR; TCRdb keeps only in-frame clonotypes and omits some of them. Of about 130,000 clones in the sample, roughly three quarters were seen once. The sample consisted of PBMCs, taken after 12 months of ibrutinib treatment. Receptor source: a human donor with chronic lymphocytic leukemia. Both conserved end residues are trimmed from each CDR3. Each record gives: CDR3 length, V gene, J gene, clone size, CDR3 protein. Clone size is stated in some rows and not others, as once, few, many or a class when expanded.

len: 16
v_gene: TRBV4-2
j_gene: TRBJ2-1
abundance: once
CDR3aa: ASSRTGLAGGPSNEQF

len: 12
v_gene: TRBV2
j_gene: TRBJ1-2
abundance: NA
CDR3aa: ASIRDRDNYGYT

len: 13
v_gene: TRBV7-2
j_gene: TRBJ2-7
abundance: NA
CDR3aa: ASRPPSGRAVEQY

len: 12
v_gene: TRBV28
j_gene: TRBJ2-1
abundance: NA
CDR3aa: ASSSAGGQNEQF

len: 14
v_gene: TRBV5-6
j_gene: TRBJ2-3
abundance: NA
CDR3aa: ASKPFGLGAVDTQY

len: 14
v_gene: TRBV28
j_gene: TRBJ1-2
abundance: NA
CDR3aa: ASSLRTGGRGYGYT

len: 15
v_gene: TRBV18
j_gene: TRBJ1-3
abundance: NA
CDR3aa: ASSPQQGASSGNTIY

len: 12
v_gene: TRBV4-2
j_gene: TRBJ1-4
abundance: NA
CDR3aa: ASSQGGGREKLF

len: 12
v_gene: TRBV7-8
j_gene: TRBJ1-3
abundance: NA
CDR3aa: ASSSTYSGNTIY

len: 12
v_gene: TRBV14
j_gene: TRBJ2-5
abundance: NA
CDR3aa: ASSRRTSGETQY

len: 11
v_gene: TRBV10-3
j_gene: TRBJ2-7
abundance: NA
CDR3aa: AIGDRGNYEQY

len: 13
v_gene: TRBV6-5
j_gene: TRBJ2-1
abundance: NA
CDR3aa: ASSQTSKSKNEQF

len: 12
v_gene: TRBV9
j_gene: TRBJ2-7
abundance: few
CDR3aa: ASSPRLGGGEQY

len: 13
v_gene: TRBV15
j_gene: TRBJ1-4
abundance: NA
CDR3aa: ATSREGRRNEKLF

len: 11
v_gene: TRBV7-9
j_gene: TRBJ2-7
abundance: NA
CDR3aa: ASSPGPGYEQY

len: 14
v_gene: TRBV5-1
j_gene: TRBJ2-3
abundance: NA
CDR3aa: ASSQTWTGGTDTQY

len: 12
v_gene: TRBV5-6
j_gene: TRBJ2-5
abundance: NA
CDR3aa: ASSVILGSGTQY

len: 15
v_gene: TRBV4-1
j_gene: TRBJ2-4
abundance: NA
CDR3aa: ASSQDVVAGGWDIQY

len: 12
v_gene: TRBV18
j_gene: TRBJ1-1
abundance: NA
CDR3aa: ASSPQRVIDEAF

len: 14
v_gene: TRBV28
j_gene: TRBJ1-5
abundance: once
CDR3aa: ASSFPGGYSNQPQH

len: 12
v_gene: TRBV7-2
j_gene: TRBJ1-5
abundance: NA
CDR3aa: ASSLVLSNQPQH

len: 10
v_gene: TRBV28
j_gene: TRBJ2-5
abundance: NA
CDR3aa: ASSLAGGAQY

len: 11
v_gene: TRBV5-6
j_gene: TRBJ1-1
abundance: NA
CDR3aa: ASSFVVNTEAF

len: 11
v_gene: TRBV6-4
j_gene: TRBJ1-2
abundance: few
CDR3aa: ASSDSNNYGYT

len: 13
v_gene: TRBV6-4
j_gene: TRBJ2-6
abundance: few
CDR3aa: ASGDWVAGANVLT

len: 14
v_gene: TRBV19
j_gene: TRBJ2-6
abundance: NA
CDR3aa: ASTPLTGTGANVLT

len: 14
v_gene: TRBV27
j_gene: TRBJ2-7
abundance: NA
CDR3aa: ASSLSPPGRSYEQY

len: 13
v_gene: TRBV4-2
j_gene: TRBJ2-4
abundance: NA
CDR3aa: ASSPGTSAKNIQY

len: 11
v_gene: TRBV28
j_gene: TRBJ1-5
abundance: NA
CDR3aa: ASTRGLNQPQH

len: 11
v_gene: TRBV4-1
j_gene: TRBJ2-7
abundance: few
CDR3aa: ASSQEGGSEQY

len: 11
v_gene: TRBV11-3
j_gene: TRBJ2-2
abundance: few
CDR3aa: ASSLKGAGELF

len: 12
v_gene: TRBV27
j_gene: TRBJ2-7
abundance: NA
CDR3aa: ASRSLWGSYEQY

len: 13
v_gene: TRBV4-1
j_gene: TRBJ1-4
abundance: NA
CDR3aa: ASSQDSISNEKLF

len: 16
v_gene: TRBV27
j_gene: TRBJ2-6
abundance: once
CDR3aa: ASSLITLSHSGANVLT

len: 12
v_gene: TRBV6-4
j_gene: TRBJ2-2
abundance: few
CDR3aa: ASSEGSSTGELF

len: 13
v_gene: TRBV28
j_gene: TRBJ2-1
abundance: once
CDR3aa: ASSFALAGGREQF

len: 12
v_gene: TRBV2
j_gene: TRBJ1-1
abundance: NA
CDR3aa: ASQGQVMNTEAF

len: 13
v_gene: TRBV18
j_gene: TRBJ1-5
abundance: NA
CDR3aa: ASSPPGLSNQPQH

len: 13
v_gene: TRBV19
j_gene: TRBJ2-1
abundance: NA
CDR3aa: ASRKIAGPYNEQF

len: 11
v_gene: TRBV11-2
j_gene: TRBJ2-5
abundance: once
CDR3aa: ASSSGVQETQY

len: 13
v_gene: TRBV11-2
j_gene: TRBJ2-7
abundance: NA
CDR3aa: ASSSGLAGVPEQY

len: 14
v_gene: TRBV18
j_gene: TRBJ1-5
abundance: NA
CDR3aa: ASSPRSGEGDQPQH

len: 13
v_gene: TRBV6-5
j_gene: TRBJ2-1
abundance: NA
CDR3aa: ASSHPGGATNEQF

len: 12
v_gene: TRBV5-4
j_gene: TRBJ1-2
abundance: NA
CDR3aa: ASSFGDRNYGYT

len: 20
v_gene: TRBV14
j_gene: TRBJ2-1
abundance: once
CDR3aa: ASSPRPGTVVPVAGLFNEQF

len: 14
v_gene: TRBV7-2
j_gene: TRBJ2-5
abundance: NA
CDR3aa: ASSLVTSGTQETQY

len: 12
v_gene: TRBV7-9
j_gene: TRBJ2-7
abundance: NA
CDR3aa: ASSPRQGFYEQY

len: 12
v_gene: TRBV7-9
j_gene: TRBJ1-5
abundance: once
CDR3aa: ASSQGQGAQPQH

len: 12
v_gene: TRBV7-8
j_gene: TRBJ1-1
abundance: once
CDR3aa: ASSLEAPNTEAF

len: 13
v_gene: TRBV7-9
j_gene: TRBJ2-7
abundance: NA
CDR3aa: ASSLVGTGEYEQY

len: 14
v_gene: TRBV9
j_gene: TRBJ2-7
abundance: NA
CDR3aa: ASSPEGGLFSYEQY

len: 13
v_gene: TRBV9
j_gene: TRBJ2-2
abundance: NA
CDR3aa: ASSSGRAFGGELF

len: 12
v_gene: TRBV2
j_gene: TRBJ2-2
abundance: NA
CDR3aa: ASSFTGNTGELF

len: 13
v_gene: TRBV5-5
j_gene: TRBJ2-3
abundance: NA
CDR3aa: ASSSTSSGTDTQY

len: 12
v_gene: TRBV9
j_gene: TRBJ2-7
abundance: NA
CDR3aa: ASSVTGHSYEQY